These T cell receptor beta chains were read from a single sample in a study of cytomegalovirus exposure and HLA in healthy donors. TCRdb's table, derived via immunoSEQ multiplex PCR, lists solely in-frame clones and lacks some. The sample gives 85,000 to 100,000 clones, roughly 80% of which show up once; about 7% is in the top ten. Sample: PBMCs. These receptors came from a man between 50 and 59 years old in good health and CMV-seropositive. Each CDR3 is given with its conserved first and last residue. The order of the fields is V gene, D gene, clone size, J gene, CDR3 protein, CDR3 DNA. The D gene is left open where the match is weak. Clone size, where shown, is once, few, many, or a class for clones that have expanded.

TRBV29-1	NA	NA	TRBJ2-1	CSVNRGGYNEQFF	TGCAGCGTCAACAGGGGGGGCTACAATGAGCAGTTCTTC
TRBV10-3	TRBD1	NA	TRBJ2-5	CAISKAGTGGQETQYF	TGTGCCATCAGCAAGGCCGGGACAGGGGGCCAGGAGACCCAGTACTTC
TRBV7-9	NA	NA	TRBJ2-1	CASSLAVITGWDEQFF	TGTGCCAGCAGCTTAGCAGTAATAACAGGGTGGGATGAGCAGTTCTTC
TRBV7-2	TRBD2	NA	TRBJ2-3	CASSPKTSGGASTDTQYF	TGTGCCAGCAGCCCGAAGACTAGCGGGGGGGCGAGCACAGATACGCAGTATTTT
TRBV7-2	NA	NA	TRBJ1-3	CASSLGAAGNTIYF	TGTGCCAGCAGCCTGGGGGCTGCTGGAAACACCATATATTTT
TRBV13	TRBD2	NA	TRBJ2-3	CASSYGLAGADTQYF	TGTGCCAGCAGCTATGGACTAGCGGGGGCAGATACGCAGTATTTT
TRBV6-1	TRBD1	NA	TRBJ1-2	CASRGDRGHGYTF	TGTGCCAGCAGGGGGGACAGGGGGCATGGCTACACCTTC
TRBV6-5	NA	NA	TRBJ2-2	CASRMWEAGELFF	TGTGCCAGCCGAATGTGGGAGGCCGGGGAGCTGTTTTTT
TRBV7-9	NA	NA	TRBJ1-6	CASSFLTGMDSPLHF	TGTGCCAGCAGCTTTCTTACAGGGATGGATTCACCCCTCCACTTT
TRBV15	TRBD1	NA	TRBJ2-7	CATSRGGDRVYEQYF	TGTGCCACCAGCAGAGGGGGGGACAGGGTATACGAGCAGTACTTC
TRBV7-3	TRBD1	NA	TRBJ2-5	CASSLTGTGDWETQYF	TGTGCCAGCAGCTTAACCGGGACAGGGGATTGGGAGACCCAGTACTTC
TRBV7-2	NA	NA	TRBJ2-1	CASSRTGSEQFF	TGTGCCAGCAGCCGTACAGGGAGTGAGCAGTTCTTC
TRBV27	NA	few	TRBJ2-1	CASSSTISYNEQFF	TGTGCCAGCAGTTCAACTATCTCCTACAATGAGCAGTTCTTC
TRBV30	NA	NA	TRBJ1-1	CAWSGSGLRLGDTEAFF	TGTGCCTGGAGTGGGAGCGGCCTCAGACTTGGGGACACTGAAGCTTTCTTT
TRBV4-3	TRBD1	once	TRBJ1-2	CASSQVAGQGEGYTF	TGCGCCAGCAGCCAAGTGGCGGGACAGGGCGAGGGCTACACCTTC
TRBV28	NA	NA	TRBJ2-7	CASSFRGYEQYF	TGTGCCAGCAGTTTTAGGGGCTACGAGCAGTACTTC
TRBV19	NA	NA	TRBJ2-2	CASGWRANTGELFF	TGTGCCAGTGGCTGGCGGGCGAACACCGGGGAGCTGTTTTTT
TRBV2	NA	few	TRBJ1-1	CASREETEAFF	TGTGCCAGCAGGGAGGAAACTGAAGCTTTCTTT